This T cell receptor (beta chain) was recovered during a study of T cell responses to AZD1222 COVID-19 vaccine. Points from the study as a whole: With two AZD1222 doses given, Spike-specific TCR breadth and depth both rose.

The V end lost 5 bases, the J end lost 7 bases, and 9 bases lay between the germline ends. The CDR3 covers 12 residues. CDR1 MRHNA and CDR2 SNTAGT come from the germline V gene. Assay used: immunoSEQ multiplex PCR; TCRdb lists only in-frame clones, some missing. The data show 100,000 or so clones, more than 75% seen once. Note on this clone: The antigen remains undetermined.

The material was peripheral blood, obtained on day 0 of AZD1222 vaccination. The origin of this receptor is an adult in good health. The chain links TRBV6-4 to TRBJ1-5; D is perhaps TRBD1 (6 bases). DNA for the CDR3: TGTGCCAGCAGTAACAGGGAACAGCCCCAGCATTTT. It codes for CASSNREQPQHF.